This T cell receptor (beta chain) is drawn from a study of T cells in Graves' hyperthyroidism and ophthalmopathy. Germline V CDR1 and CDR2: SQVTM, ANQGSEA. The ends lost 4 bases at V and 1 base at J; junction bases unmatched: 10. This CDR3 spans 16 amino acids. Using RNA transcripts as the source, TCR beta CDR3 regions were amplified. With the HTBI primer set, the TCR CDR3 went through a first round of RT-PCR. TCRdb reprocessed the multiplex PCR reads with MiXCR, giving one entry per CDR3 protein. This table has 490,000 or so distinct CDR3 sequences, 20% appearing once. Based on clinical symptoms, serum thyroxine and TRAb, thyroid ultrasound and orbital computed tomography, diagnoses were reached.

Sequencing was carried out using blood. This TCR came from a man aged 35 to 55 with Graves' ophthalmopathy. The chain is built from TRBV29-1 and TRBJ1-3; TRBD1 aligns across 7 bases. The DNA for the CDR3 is TGCAGCGTTGTGAACAGGGGAACTGGTTCTGGAAACACCATATATTTT. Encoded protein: CSVVNRGTGSGNTIYF. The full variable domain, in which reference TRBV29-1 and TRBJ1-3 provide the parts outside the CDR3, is SAVISQKPSRDICQRGTSLTIQCQVDSQVTMMFWYRQQPGQSLTLIATANQGSEATYESGFVIDKFPISRPNLTFSTLTVSNMSPEDSSIYLCSVVNRGTGSGNTIYFGEGSWLTVV.